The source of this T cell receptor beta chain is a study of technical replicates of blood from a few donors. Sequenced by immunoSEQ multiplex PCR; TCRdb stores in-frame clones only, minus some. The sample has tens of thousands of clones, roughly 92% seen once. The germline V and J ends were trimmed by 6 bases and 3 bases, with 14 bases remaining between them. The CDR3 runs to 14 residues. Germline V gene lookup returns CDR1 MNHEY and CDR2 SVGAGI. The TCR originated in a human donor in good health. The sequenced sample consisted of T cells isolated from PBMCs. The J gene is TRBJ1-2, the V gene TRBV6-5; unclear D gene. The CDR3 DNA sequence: TGTGCCAGCAGAATGCGCGGCTCAGACTATGGCTACACCTTC. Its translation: CASRMRGSDYGYTF.